These 5 T cell receptor beta chains were all obtained from the same sample, sequenced in a study of T cell changes during pregnancy in multiple sclerosis. The table came from immunoSEQ multiplex PCR; TCRdb's copy has only in-frame clones and leaves some out. The sample includes 75,000 to 95,000 clones, around 94% seen only once; the top ten take 0.13% to 0.15%. The input for sequencing was CD4+ T cells from peripheral blood mononuclear cells, taken after pregnancy. Receptor source: a female donor with multiple sclerosis, enrolled in a pregnancy study.

This rearrangement joins TRBV19 to TRBJ2-1; 8 nucleotides match TRBD1. In germline, CDR1 is LNHDA, CDR2 SQIVND (reference sequence). The CDR3 length is 15 residues. J lost 6 bases, V lost 1 base, and 5 bases had no gene match. CDR3 loop: CASSIALTGANEQFF. The CDR3 coding sequence is TGTGCCAGTAGTATAGCCCTGACAGGGGCCAATGAGCAGTTCTTC.

The rearrangement joins TRBV28 to TRBJ2-1; 8 nucleotides line up with TRBD2. The trim removed 7 bases at V and 2 bases at J, leaving 4 bases unmatched. This CDR3 spans 14 amino acids. In germline, CDR1 is MDHEN, CDR2 SYDVKM. The CDR3 reads CASILAGPYNEQFF. DNA for the CDR3: TGTGCCAGCATTCTAGCGGGCCCCTACAATGAGCAGTTCTTC.

The chain joins TRBV2 to TRBJ1-5, with a weak D call TRBD1 (5 bases). CDR1 is SNHLY, CDR2 FYNNEI, per germline. The CDR3 totals 15 residues. V was clipped by 2 bases and J by 3 bases, with 11 bases between them. This CDR3 reads CASSETGGNNQPQHF. As DNA, the CDR3 is TGTGCCAGCAGTGAAACGGGGGGGAACAATCAGCCCCAGCATTTT.

The chain employs TRBV18 and TRBJ2-3, with TRBD2 matching over 11 bases. The ends lost 0 bases at V and 3 bases at J; junction bases unmatched: 8. The V gene's germline CDR1 is KGHSH and CDR2 LQKENI. The CDR3 runs to 18 residues. CDR3 nucleotides: TGTGCCAGCTCACCACCGTTAGTAGCGGGAGGGCCGACAGATACGCAGTATTTT. Translating gives CASSPPLVAGGPTDTQYF.

The chain's CDR3 is CASSDRLAGVGSYEQYF. CDR3 in DNA: TGTGCCAGCAGTGACCGACTAGCGGGAGTAGGGTCCTACGAGCAGTACTTC. The J gene is TRBJ2-7, the V gene TRBV2; 12 positions match TRBD2. Germline V CDR1 and CDR2: SNHLY, FYNNEI. This CDR3 spans 17 amino acids. The V segment lost 3 bases and the J segment 1 base; nucleotides outside the gene matches: 7.